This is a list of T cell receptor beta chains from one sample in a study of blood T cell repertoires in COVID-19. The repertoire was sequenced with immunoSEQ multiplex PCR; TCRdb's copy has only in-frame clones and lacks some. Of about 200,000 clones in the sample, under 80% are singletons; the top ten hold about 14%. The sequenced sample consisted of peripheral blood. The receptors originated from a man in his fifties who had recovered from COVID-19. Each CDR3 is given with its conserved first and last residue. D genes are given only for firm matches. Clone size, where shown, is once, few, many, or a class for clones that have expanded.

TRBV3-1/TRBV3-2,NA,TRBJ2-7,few,TGTGCCAGCAGCCAAGTTCTAGCAAGCAGCGAGCAGTACTTC,CASSQVLASSEQYF
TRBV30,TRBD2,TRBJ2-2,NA,TGTGCCTGGAAGTCACTAGCGGGACGGACCGGGGAGCTGTTTTTT,CAWKSLAGRTGELFF
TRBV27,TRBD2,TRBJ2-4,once,TGTGCCAGCAGGGGACTAGCGGGAGGGCCAGCCAAAAACATTCAGTACTTC,CASRGLAGGPAKNIQYF
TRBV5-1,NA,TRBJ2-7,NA,TGCGCCAGCAGCTTTGGACCCGGGACATACTCCTACGAGCAGTACTTC,CASSFGPGTYSYEQYF
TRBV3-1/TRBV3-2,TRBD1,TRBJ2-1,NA,TGTGCCAGCAGCCTCAAACTATGGGCAGGGGGCTCCTACAATGAGCAGTTCTTC,CASSLKLWAGGSYNEQFF
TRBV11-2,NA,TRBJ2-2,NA,TGTGCCAGCAGCTTGTACAGGCGCCCGAACACCGGGGAGCTGTTTTTT,CASSLYRRPNTGELFF
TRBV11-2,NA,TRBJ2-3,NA,TGTGCCAGCAGCTTAGAGTGGGGGCTCAGCACAGATACGCAGTATTTT,CASSLEWGLSTDTQYF
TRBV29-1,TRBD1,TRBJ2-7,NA,TGCAGCGTTGGGACAGGCCTCTACGAGCAGTACTTC,CSVGTGLYEQYF
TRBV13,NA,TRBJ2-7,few,TGTGCCAGCAGTCGATCAACAGCCCCAACATACTACGAGCAGTACTTC,CASSRSTAPTYYEQYF
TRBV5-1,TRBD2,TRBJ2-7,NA,TGCGCCAGCAGCTCCGGGACTAGCGGGAACTACGAGCAGTACTTC,CASSSGTSGNYEQYF
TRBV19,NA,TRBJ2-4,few,TGTGCCAGTAGTGGACAGAAGGCCAAAAACATTCAGTACTTC,CASSGQKAKNIQYF
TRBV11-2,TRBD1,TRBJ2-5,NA,TGTGCCAGCAGCGGACAGGGGGCTATTTTGGAGACCCAGTACTTC,CASSGQGAILETQYF
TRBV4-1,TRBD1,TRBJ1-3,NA,TGCGCCAGCAGCAGAACCTCAGGGGGCGCGGGTATCTCTGGAAACACCATATATTTT,CASSRTSGGAGISGNTIYF
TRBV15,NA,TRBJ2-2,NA,TGTGCCACCAGCGGGAGTCCCACGGTGAACACCGGGGAGCTGTTTTTT,CATSGSPTVNTGELFF
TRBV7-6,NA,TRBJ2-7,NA,TGTGCCAGCAGCTTAGCCAGGGCGGACGAGCAGTACTTC,CASSLARADEQYF
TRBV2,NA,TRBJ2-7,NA,TGTGCCACGATAGGCAGGTCCTACGAGCAGTACTTC,CATIGRSYEQYF
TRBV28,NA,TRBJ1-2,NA,TGTGCCAGCAGACCCACAGGAGACTATGGCTACACCTTC,CASRPTGDYGYTF
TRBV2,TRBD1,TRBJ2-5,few,TGTGCCAGCAGCCAGGACAGGGGAGAGACCCAGTACTTC,CASSQDRGETQYF
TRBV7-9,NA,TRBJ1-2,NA,TGTGCCAGCAGCTTAGCGAACGACAGGATTAATGGCTACACCTTC,CASSLANDRINGYTF
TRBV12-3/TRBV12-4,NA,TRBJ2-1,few,TGTGCCAGCTTACTAGAGGGCTACAATGAGCAGTTCTTC,CASLLEGYNEQFF
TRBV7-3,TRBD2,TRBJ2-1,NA,TGTGCCAGCGCCTCCGGACTAGAAAGGATCTTC,CASASGLERIF
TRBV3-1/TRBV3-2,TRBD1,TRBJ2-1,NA,TGTGCCAGCAGCCAAGATTATTTCCAGGGGGTTTCCTACAATGAGCAGTTCTTC,CASSQDYFQGVSYNEQFF
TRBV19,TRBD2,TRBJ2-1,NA,TGTGCCAGTAGTGCCGGGACTAGGAGACACAATGAGCAGTTCTTC,CASSAGTRRHNEQFF
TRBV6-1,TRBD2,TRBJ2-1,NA,TGTGCCAGCAGTGAAGCTGGTGGGTCACTAGCGCGGCAATCCTACAATGAGCAGTTCTTC,CASSEAGGSLARQSYNEQFF
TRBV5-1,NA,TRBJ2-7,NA,TGCGCCAGCAGCCCCCTGGGGACTTTTGGCTCCTACGAGCAGTACTTC,CASSPLGTFGSYEQYF
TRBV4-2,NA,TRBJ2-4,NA,TGTGCCAGCAGCCAAGATGTGATAAGGGGAGGAAGGTCCAACATTCAGTACTTC,CASSQDVIRGGRSNIQYF
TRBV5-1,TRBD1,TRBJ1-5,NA,TGCGCCAGCAGCCCAGCCGGGACAGGACAGAATCAGCCCCAGCATTTT,CASSPAGTGQNQPQHF
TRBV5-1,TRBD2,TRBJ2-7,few,TGCGCCAGCAGCCTACGTGCGGGGGTTAGCTCCTACGAGCAGTACTTC,CASSLRAGVSSYEQYF
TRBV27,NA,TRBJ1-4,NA,TGTGCCAGCAGGGGGCAAGGAGAAAAACTGTTTTTT,CASRGQGEKLFF